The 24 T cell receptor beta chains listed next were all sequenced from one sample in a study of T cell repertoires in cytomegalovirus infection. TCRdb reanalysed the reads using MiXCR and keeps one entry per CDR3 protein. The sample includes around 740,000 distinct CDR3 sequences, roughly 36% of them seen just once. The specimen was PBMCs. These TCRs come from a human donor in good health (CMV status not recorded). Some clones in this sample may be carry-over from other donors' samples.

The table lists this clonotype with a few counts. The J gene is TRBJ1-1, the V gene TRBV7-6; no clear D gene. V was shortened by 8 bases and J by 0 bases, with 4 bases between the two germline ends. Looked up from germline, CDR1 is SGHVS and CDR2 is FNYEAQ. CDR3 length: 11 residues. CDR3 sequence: CASELNTEAFF. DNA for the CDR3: TGTGCCAGCGAGTTGAACACTGAAGCTTTCTTT. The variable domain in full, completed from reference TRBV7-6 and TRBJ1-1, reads GAGVSQSPRYKVTKRGQDVALRCDPISGHVSLYWYRQALGQGPEFLTYFNYEAQQDKSGLPNDRFSAERPEGSISTLTIQRTEQRDSAMYRCASELNTEAFFGQGTRLTVV.

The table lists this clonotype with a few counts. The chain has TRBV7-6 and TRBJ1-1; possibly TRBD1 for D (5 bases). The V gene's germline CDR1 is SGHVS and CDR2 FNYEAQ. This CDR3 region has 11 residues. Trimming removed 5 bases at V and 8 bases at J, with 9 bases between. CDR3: CASSPRVEAFF. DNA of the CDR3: TGTGCCAGCAGCCCCAGGGTAGAAGCTTTCTTT.

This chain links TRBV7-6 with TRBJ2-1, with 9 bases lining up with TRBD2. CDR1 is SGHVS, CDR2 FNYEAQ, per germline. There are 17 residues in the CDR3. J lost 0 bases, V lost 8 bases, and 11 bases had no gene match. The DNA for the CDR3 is TGTGCCAGCGCTGGTGGTATAGCGGGAGCCTCCTACAATGAGCAGTTCTTC. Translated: CASAGGIAGASYNEQFF.

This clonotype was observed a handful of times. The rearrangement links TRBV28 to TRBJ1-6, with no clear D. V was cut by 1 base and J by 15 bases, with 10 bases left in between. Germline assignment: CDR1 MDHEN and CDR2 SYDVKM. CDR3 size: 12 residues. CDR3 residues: CASSLFTADLHF. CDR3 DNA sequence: TGTGCCAGCAGTTTATTTACGGCCGACCTCCACTTT.

This chain's CDR3 is CASSQLGTSGSKDEQFF. The DNA of the CDR3 is TGTGCCAGCAGTCAACTCGGGACTAGCGGGAGTAAGGATGAGCAGTTCTTC. The rearrangement joins TRBV28 to TRBJ2-1, with 14 nucleotides matching TRBD2. The germline V gene encodes CDR1 MDHEN and CDR2 SYDVKM. V lost 5 bases to trimming and J lost 8 bases; unmatched junction nucleotides: 11. The CDR3 consists of 17 residues.

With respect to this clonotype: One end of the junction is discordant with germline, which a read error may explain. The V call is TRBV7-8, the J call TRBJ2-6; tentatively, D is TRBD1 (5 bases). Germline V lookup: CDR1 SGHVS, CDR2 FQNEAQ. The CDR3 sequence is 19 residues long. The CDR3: CASSLVVVQEPSGANVLTF. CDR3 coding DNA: TGTGCCAGCAGCTTAGTGGTGGTTCAGGAACCATCTGGGGCAAACGTCCTGACTTTC.

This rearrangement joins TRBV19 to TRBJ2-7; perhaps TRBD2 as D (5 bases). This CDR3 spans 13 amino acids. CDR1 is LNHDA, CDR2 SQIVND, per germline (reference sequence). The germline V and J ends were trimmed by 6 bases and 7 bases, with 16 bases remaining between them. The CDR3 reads CASSTAGRGEQYF. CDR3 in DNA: TGTGCCAGTAGCACTGCTGGGAGAGGAGAGCAGTACTTC. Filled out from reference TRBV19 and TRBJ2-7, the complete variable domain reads DGGITQSPKYLFRKEGQNVTLSCEQNLNHDAMYWYRQDPGQGLRLIYYSQIVNDFQKGDIAEGYSVSREKKESFPLTVTSAQKNPTAFYLCASSTAGRGEQYFGPGTRLTVT.

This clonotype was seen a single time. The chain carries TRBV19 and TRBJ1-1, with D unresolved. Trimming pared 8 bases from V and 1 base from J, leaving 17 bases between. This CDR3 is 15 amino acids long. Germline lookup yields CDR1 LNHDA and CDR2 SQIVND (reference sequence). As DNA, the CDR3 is TGTGCCAGTCAGTCCGGCGCGCAGGCGAACACTGAAGCTTTCTTT. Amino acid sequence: CASQSGAQANTEAFF.

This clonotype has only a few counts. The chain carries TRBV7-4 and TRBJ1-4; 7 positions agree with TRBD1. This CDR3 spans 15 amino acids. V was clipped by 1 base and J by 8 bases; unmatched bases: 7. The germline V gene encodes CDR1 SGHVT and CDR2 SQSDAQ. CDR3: CASSLVGTAIEKLFF. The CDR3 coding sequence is TGTGCCAGCAGCTTAGTGGGGACAGCGATCGAAAAACTGTTTTTT.

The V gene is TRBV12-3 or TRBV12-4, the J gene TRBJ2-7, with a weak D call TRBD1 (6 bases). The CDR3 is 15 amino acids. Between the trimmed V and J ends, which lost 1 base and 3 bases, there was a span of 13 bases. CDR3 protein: CASSLGTEFYYEQYF. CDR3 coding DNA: TGTGCCAGCAGTTTAGGGACAGAATTCTACTACGAGCAGTACTTC.

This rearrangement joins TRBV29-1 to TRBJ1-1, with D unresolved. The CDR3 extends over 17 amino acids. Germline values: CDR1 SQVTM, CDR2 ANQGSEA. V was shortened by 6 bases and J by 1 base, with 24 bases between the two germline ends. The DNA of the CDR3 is TGCAGCGTCTACATAATGGTGCCCGGACTAGCGAACACTGAAGCTTTCTTT. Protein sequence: CSVYIMVPGLANTEAFF.

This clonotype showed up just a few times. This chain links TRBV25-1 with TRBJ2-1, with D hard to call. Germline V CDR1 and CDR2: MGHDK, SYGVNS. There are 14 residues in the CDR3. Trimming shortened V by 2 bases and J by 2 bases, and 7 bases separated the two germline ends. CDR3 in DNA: TGTGCCAGCAGTGAACCGGGCCCCTACAATGAGCAGTTCTTC. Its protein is CASSEPGPYNEQFF.

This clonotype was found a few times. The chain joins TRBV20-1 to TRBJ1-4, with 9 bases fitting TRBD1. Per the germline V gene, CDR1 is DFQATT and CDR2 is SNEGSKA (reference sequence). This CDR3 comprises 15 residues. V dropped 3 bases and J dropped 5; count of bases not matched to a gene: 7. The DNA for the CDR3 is TGCAGTGCTAGCGACAGGGGGGGAAGGAATGAAAAACTGTTTTTT. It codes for CSASDRGGRNEKLFF.

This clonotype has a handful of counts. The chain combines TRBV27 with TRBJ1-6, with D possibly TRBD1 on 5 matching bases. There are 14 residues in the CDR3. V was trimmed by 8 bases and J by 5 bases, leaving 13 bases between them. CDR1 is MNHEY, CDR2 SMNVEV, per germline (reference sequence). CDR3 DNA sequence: TGTGCCAGCCGCCGGGACTCAGATAATTCACCCCTCCACTTT. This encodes CASRRDSDNSPLHF.

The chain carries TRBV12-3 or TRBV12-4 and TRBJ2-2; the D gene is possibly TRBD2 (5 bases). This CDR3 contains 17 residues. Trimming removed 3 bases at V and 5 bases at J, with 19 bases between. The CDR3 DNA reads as TGTGCCAGCAGTTTTGGGGAGAACGGCGTTTGGACCGGGGAGCTGTTTTTT. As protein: CASSFGENGVWTGELFF.

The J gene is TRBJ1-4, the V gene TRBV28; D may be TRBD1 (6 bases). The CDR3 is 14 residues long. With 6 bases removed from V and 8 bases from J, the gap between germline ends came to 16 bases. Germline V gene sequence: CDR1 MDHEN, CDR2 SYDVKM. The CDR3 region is CASRGGGSLEKLFF. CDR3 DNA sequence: TGTGCCAGCAGGGGTGGGGGCTCCCTAGAAAAACTGTTTTTT. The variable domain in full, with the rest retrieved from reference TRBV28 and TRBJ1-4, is DVKVTQSSRYLVKRTGEKVFLECVQDMDHENMFWYRQDPGLGLRLIYFSYDVKMKEKGDIPEGYSVSREKKERFSLILESASTNQTSMYLCASRGGGSLEKLFFGSGTQLSVL.

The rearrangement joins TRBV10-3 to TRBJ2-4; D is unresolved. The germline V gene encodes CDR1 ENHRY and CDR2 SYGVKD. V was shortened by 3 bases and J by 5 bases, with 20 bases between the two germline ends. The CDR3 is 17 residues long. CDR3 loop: CAISDTYRAGVENIQYF. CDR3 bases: TGTGCCATCAGTGACACTTACCGGGCTGGGGTCGAAAACATTCAGTACTTC.

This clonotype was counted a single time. The DNA for the CDR3 is TGTGCCTGGAGTATGGAATTTGGCTACACCTTC. This codes for CAWSMEFGYTF. J is TRBJ1-2 and V is TRBV30; D is unclear. V gave up 2 bases and J gave up 7 bases, with 8 bases separating them. The CDR3 extends over 11 amino acids. CDR1 and CDR2 from the germline V gene are GTSNPN and SVGIG (reference sequence).

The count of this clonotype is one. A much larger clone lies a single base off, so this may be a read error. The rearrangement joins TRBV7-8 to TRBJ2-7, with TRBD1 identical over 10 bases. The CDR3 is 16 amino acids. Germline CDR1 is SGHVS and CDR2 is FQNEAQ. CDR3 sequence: CSSSDGPGQGTYEQYF. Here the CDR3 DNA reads TGTTCCAGCAGCGACGGACCGGGACAGGGGACCTACGAGCAGTACTTC.

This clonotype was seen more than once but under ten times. CDR3 nucleotide sequence: TGCGCCAGCAGCCAATTGACCGGGACAGGGGTTGGGATTAACCTAGCCAAAAACATTCAGTACTTC. Translation: CASSQLTGTGVGINLAKNIQYF. The chain combines TRBV4-1 with TRBJ2-4; TRBD1 aligns across 10 bases. Germline V gives CDR1 MGHRA, CDR2 YSYEKL. V lost 2 bases and J lost 0; bases outside the gene matches: 19. The CDR3 length is 22 residues.

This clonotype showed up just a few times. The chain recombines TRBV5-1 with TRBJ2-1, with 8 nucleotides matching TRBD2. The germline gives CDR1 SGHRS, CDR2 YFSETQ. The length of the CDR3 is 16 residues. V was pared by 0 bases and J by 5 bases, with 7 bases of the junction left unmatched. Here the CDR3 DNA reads TGCGCCAGCAGCTTGGGTCTACTAGCGGTTAACAATGAGCAGTTCTTC. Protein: CASSLGLLAVNNEQFF.

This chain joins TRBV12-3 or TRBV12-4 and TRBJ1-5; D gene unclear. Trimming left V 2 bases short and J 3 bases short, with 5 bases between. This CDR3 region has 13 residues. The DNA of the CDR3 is TGTGCCAGCAGTTTACTGATCAATCAGCCCCAGCATTTT. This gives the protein CASSLLINQPQHF.

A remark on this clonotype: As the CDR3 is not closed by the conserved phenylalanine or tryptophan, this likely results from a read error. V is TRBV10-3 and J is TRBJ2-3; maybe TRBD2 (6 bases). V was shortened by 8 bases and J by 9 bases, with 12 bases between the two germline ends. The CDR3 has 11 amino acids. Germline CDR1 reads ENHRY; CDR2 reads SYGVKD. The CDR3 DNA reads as TGTGCCATCGACTGGGGGGAAACGCAGTATTGT. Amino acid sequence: CAIDWGETQYC.

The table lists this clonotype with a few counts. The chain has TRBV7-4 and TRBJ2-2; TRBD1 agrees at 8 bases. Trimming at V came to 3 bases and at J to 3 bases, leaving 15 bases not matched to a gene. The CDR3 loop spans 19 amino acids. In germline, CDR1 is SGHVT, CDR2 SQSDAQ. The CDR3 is CASSFRQGRQPGDTGELFF. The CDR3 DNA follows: TGTGCCAGCAGCTTCCGACAGGGGCGGCAACCCGGGGACACCGGGGAGCTGTTTTTT.